The TCR beta chain described here comes from a study of blood T cell repertoires in COVID-19. Study-level background: Italy, Spain and the United States were the sources of the convalescent and acute COVID-19 samples. PBMCs, B-cell-depleted T cells, or T cells were the source of the cDNA or gDNA that made up the material.

The data were produced by immunoSEQ multiplex PCR, yet TCRdb's version contains in-frame clones alone and is incomplete. This sample has 95,000 to 120,000 clones, with 75% to 90% found just once. Germline V gene sequence: CDR1 MGHRA, CDR2 YSYEKL. The CDR3 has 15 residues. Trimming stripped 1 base from V and 1 base from J, with 8 bases between. V gene TRBV4-1 combines with J gene TRBJ1-3; TRBD1 might be the D (6 bases). The TCR originated in a woman between 35 and 50 years old with acute or convalescent COVID-19. The material sequenced was peripheral blood. This chain's CDR3 is CASSQGTASGNTIYF. DNA of the CDR3: TGCGCCAGCAGCCAAGGGACAGCTTCTGGAAACACCATATATTTT.